Following are 30 T cell receptor beta chains from one sample sequenced in a study of shared T cell receptors in the human thymus. Assay: immunoSEQ multiplex PCR; the TCRdb copy retains only in-frame clones and omits some. The data hold hundreds of thousands of clones, with more than 70% observed a single time. These data were likewise used in another study, on human thymus T cells.

Material for sequencing was thymocytes. The receptors derive from a boy under three years old with a congenital heart defect.

This clone has only a few counts. The rearrangement links TRBV27 to TRBJ2-7; tentatively, D is TRBD1 (6 bases). Germline V gene data show CDR1 as MNHEY and CDR2 as SMNVEV (reference sequence). The CDR3 is made up of 14 amino acids. Trimming removed 3 bases from V and 9 bases from J, with 18 bases in between. The CDR3 is CASSLAPTGSRQYF. The CDR3 DNA sequence: TGTGCCAGCAGTTTGGCCCCAACAGGGAGTCGGCAGTACTTC.

This rearrangement joins TRBV4-3 to TRBJ1-3; tentative D call: TRBD1 (5 bases). The V end was cut by 3 bases, the J end by 1 base, with 25 bases between. The CDR3 loop spans 20 amino acids. The germline V gene encodes CDR1 LGHNA and CDR2 YSLEER. The CDR3 bases are TGCGCCAGCAGCCAGGTCGCCTCTCGGGCGGGGGGTCTATCTGGAAACACCATATATTTT. Residues: CASSQVASRAGGLSGNTIYF.

V and J are TRBV29-1 and TRBJ2-7, with 10 bases lining up with TRBD1. The V gene's germline CDR1 is SQVTM and CDR2 ANQGSEA. Losses at the gene ends were 4 bases for V and 0 bases for J; bases not matched to a gene: 3. The CDR3 length is 14 residues. The CDR3 nucleotides are TGCAGCGTTGCGGGACAGGGGACCTCCTACGAGCAGTACTTC. It is translated as CSVAGQGTSYEQYF.

J is TRBJ2-5 and V is TRBV29-1, with D tentatively TRBD1 (5 bases). V lost 4 bases to trimming and J lost 5 bases, with 14 bases between them. The germline V gene encodes CDR1 SQVTM and CDR2 ANQGSEA. The CDR3 contains 13 residues. The CDR3 coding sequence is TGCAGCGTTGTTCCCAGGGTCGGGGAGACCCAGTACTTC. Its translation: CSVVPRVGETQYF. Using reference TRBV29-1 and TRBJ2-5 for the parts outside the CDR3, the full variable domain is SAVISQKPSRDICQRGTSLTIQCQVDSQVTMMFWYRQQPGQSLTLIATANQGSEATYESGFVIDKFPISRPNLTFSTLTVSNMSPEDSSIYLCSVVPRVGETQYFGPGTRLLVL.

The chain combines TRBV5-1 with TRBJ2-5; a weak D match, TRBD1 (6 bases). Per the germline V gene, CDR1 is SGHRS and CDR2 is YFSETQ. CDR3 size: 15 residues. Deletions cut 3 bases from V and 5 bases from J, with 17 bases between. CDR3 coding DNA: TGCGCCAGCAGCTGGGAACAGGGTTTCGGGGAGACCCAGTACTTC. Residues: CASSWEQGFGETQYF.

V usage is TRBV7-6 and J usage is TRBJ2-3, with TRBD2 matching over 12 bases. The germline CDR1 and CDR2 sequences are SGHVS and FNYEAQ. Losses at the gene ends were 1 base for V and 4 bases for J; bases not matched to a gene: 6. There are 17 residues in the CDR3. The CDR3 loop is CASSLVPRLAGADTQYF. The CDR3 DNA follows: TGTGCCAGCAGCTTAGTGCCCCGACTAGCGGGGGCAGATACGCAGTATTTT.

The V and J genes are TRBV28 and TRBJ2-1; TRBD2 aligns across 8 bases. This CDR3 has 17 amino acids. Germline V gives CDR1 MDHEN, CDR2 SYDVKM. After removal of 6 bases from V and 8 bases from J, the junction contained 18 bases not matched to a gene. The CDR3 loop is CASRFSRGSGRIDEQFF. The CDR3 DNA follows: TGTGCCAGCAGGTTCTCCCGGGGGAGCGGGAGAATCGATGAGCAGTTCTTC.

The chain combines TRBV29-1 with TRBJ2-1, with D tentatively TRBD2 (6 bases). The CDR3 is made up of 16 amino acids. V shed 7 bases and J shed 0 bases, with 19 bases lying between them. Looked up from germline, CDR1 is SQVTM and CDR2 is ANQGSEA. CDR3 bases: TGCAGCGCCCCCCCTAGCGTGAGGAGCTCCTACAATGAGCAGTTCTTC. Its translation is CSAPPSVRSSYNEQFF.

In its sample, this clone was seen once. The chain links TRBV5-1 to TRBJ1-1, with 7 bases identical to TRBD1. Germline V gives CDR1 SGHRS, CDR2 YFSETQ. CDR3 length equals 14 residues. Trimming removed 6 bases from V and 2 bases from J; junction bases left unmatched: 7. CDR3 amino acids: CASTKGTANTEAFF. As DNA, the CDR3 is TGCGCCAGCACCAAAGGGACAGCAAACACTGAAGCTTTCTTT.

This clone was recorded only once. The gene calls are TRBV6-4 and TRBJ2-1; the match to TRBD1 covers 8 bases. Trimming cost V 5 bases and J 0 bases; bases outside gene matches: 6. There are 16 residues in the CDR3. Looked up from germline, CDR1 is MRHNA and CDR2 is SNTAGT. CDR3 amino acids: CASSKDRASSYNEQFF. The CDR3 bases are TGTGCCAGCAGTAAGGACAGGGCTAGCTCCTACAATGAGCAGTTCTTC.

The chain uses TRBV7-9 and TRBJ2-1; possibly TRBD2 for D (5 bases). The length of the CDR3 is 18 residues. Germline V gene sequence: CDR1 SEHNR, CDR2 FQNEAQ (reference sequence). The V gene lost 1 base and the J gene lost 10 bases, with 26 bases spanning the gap. The CDR3 region is CASSLDLGASDPSEEQFF. In nucleotides, the CDR3 is TGTGCCAGCAGCTTAGATCTGGGAGCCTCGGACCCCTCGGAGGAGCAGTTCTTC. The variable domain in full, completed from reference TRBV7-9 and TRBJ2-1, reads DTGVSQNPRHKITKRGQNVTFRCDPISEHNRLYWYRQTLGQGPEFLTYFQNEAQLEKSRLLSDRFSAERPKGSFSTLEIQRTEQGDSAMYLCASSLDLGASDPSEEQFFGPGTRLTVL.

This chain connects TRBV18 to TRBJ2-2; 8 positions match TRBD2. The CDR3 loop spans 16 amino acids. The V gene's germline CDR1 is KGHSH and CDR2 LQKENI. V lost 1 base and J lost 5; bases outside the gene matches: 6. CDR3 DNA sequence: TGTGCCAGCTCACCACTTGCCCAGCGGGGGACCGGGGAGCTGTTTTTT. This codes for CASSPLAQRGTGELFF.

J is TRBJ2-2 and V is TRBV28, with 10 bases matching TRBD1. This CDR3 region has 17 residues. V was pared by 5 bases and J by 5 bases, with 11 bases of the junction left unmatched. The germline V gene has CDR1 MDHEN and CDR2 SYDVKM. The CDR3 DNA reads TGTGCCAGCAGTCGATTACCGGGACAGGGGCAAACCGGGGAGCTGTTTTTT. This sequence encodes CASSRLPGQGQTGELFF.

The chain is built from TRBV11-3 and TRBJ1-5; possibly TRBD1 for D (5 bases). The CDR3 is made up of 16 amino acids. Germline V gives CDR1 SGHNT, CDR2 YENEEA. Trimming took off 7 bases at V and 2 bases at J, with 18 bases between the two ends. In nucleotides, the CDR3 is TGTGCCAGCACCCCCCGGAGGGGTTCAGGCAATCAGCCCCAGCATTTT. It translates to CASTPRRGSGNQPQHF.

V and J are TRBV30 and TRBJ2-7; maybe TRBD2 (6 bases). Per germline, CDR1 GTSNPN and CDR2 SVGIG (reference sequence). The CDR3 is 15 amino acids. The V end was cut by 0 bases, the J end by 5 bases, with 17 bases between. CDR3 DNA: TGTGCCTGGAGTGTTTCGGGGGAGCTTAGGGACGAGCAGTACTTC. Amino acid sequence: CAWSVSGELRDEQYF.

As to this clone: Here the CDR3 omits its conserved ending phenylalanine or tryptophan, so a read error is the likely source. V and J are TRBV10-1 and TRBJ2-7; TRBD1 agrees at 8 bases. The CDR3 sequence is 14 residues long. V was clipped by 8 bases and J by 5 bases; unmatched bases: 11. Germline loops: CDR1 WNHNN, CDR2 SYGVQD (reference sequence). The CDR3 nucleotides read TGCGCCAGCTCAGCAGCCAGGGGGCCGGACGAGCAGTACCTC. Amino acids: CASSAARGPDEQYL.

The rearrangement links TRBV28 to TRBJ2-1; 9 bases map to TRBD2. The CDR3 totals 16 residues. The V gene's germline CDR1 is MDHEN and CDR2 SYDVKM. The V segment lost 4 bases and the J segment 4 bases; nucleotides outside the gene matches: 8. The CDR3 coding sequence is TGTGCCAGCAGTTACCCCTTGCGGGAGGGGTACAATGAGCAGTTCTTC. This gives the protein CASSYPLREGYNEQFF.

The rearrangement uses TRBV11-2 and TRBJ2-6; D is uncertain. CDR3 length: 13 residues. V lost 5 bases to trimming and J lost 4 bases, with 6 bases between them. Germline values: CDR1 SGHAT, CDR2 FQNNGV. The CDR3 is CASSETGANVLTF. In DNA form, the CDR3 reads TGTGCCAGCAGCGAGACAGGGGCCAACGTCCTGACTTTC.

V usage is TRBV6-1 and J usage is TRBJ2-1; TRBD1 agrees at 9 bases. The CDR3 runs to 15 residues. With 3 bases clipped from V and 5 bases from J, the junction kept 5 bases outside the gene matches. The V gene's germline CDR1 is MNHNS and CDR2 SASEGT. As DNA, the CDR3 is TGTGCCAGCAGTGAGAGAACAGGGGGCAACAATGAGCAGTTCTTC. It encodes CASSERTGGNNEQFF.

The chain uses TRBV5-1 and TRBJ1-2; 8 positions match TRBD1. Germline assignment: CDR1 SGHRS and CDR2 YFSETQ. The CDR3 contains 14 residues. J gave up 8 bases and V 3 bases, and 9 bases lay outside the gene matches. CDR3 loop: CASSWTGSYVGYTF. The CDR3 DNA is TGCGCCAGCAGCTGGACAGGGTCCTATGTGGGCTACACCTTC.

The chain links TRBV28 to TRBJ1-4, with D possibly being TRBD1 (6 bases). CDR1 MDHEN and CDR2 SYDVKM come from the germline V gene. This CDR3 comprises 14 residues. V shed 4 bases and J shed 8 bases, with 14 bases lying between them. The CDR3 region has the DNA TGTGCCAGCAGTTGCAACAGGGTTGGGGAAAAACTGTTTTTT. Encoded protein: CASSCNRVGEKLFF.

The chain has TRBV5-1 and TRBJ2-4; D is perhaps TRBD2 (6 bases). The V gene's germline CDR1 is SGHRS and CDR2 YFSETQ. The CDR3 has 16 residues. Deletions cut 0 bases from V and 3 bases from J, with 13 bases between. CDR3 coding DNA: TGCGCCAGCAGCTTGGTGGTAGCGGCCCACAAAAACATTCAGTACTTC. It codes for CASSLVVAAHKNIQYF.

The chain combines TRBV10-3 with TRBJ2-3; weak D call: TRBD1 (6 bases). V was cut by 3 bases and J by 3 bases, with 13 bases left in between. Looked up from germline, CDR1 is ENHRY and CDR2 is SYGVKD. The CDR3 length is 15 residues. CDR3 nucleotides: TGTGCCATCAGTGAAGTCTCCAGGGGAACAGATACGCAGTATTTT. Encoded protein: CAISEVSRGTDTQYF.

The rearrangement uses TRBV5-1 and TRBJ1-5; D possibly corresponds to TRBD1 (6 bases). CDR3 length: 13 residues. V lost 0 bases to trimming and J lost 6 bases, with 7 bases between them. Germline V lookup: CDR1 SGHRS, CDR2 YFSETQ. CDR3 sequence: CASSLEGGQPQHF. The CDR3 DNA is TGCGCCAGCAGCTTGGAAGGGGGTCAGCCCCAGCATTTT.

The chain is built from TRBV25-1 and TRBJ2-7, with a possible D match to TRBD1 (6 bases). V was shortened by 2 bases and J by 0 bases, with 11 bases between the two germline ends. Germline V CDR1 and CDR2: MGHDK, SYGVNS. This CDR3 contains 15 residues. CDR3 nucleotides: TGTGCCAGCAGTGAAACCACAGGGAACTCCTACGAGCAGTACTTC. Translated, it gives CASSETTGNSYEQYF.

This chain links TRBV7-4 with TRBJ2-2; possibly TRBD1 for D (6 bases). Germline V gene sequence: CDR1 SGHVT, CDR2 SQSDAQ. The V gene lost 6 bases and the J gene lost 6 bases, with 11 bases spanning the gap. CDR3 length: 13 amino acids. CDR3 coding DNA: TGTGCCAGCAGACCCACAGGGTCCGGGGAGCTGTTTTTT. Amino acid sequence: CASRPTGSGELFF.

This sequence joins TRBV5-6 and TRBJ1-3; D is perhaps TRBD1 (5 bases). In germline, CDR1 is SGHDT, CDR2 YYEEEE. The CDR3 totals 17 residues. Between the trimmed V and J ends, which lost 0 bases and 3 bases, there was a span of 16 bases. The CDR3 DNA follows: TGTGCCAGCAGCTTGGGTGCCTGGGGAGGGGTTGGAAACACCATATATTTT. It specifies CASSLGAWGGVGNTIYF.

The chain has TRBV15 and TRBJ2-1, with 10 bases aligning to TRBD1. Germline V CDR1 and CDR2: LNHNV, YYDKDF (reference sequence). The V segment lost 1 base and the J segment 9 bases; nucleotides outside the gene matches: 12. The CDR3 extends over 17 amino acids. The DNA for the CDR3 is TGTGCCACCAGCAGAGGTTTGCGACAGGGGGCGCGAGGTGAGCAGTTCTTC. This encodes CATSRGLRQGARGEQFF. Combining the CDR3 with reference TRBV15 and TRBJ2-1 gives the whole variable domain DAMVIQNPRYQVTQFGKPVTLSCSQTLNHNVMYWYQQKSSQAPKLLFHYYDKDFNNEADTPDNFQSRRPNTSFCFLDIRSPGLGDTAMYLCATSRGLRQGARGEQFFGPGTRLTVL.

V gene TRBV5-4 combines with J gene TRBJ2-3, with D possibly matching TRBD2 (6 bases). This CDR3 contains 17 residues. Trimming pared 0 bases from V and 2 bases from J, leaving 16 bases between. Germline V gene lookup returns CDR1 SGHNT and CDR2 YYREEE (reference sequence). As DNA, the CDR3 is TGTGCCAGCAGCTTGGGAGGACAAGCGGGCGCCACAGATACGCAGTATTTT. This translates into CASSLGGQAGATDTQYF.

The genes are TRBV28 and TRBJ1-3, with TRBD1 as a possible D gene (6 bases). V gave up 10 bases and J gave up 3 bases, with 13 bases separating them. CDR3 length: 13 residues. CDR1 is MDHEN and CDR2 is SYDVKM in the germline V gene. The CDR3 DNA sequence: TGTGCCACACTGCAGGGGATTGGAAACACCATATATTTT. It is translated as CATLQGIGNTIYF. The full variable domain, completed using reference TRBV28 and TRBJ1-3, is DVKVTQSSRYLVKRTGEKVFLECVQDMDHENMFWYRQDPGLGLRLIYFSYDVKMKEKGDIPEGYSVSREKKERFSLILESASTNQTSMYLCATLQGIGNTIYFGEGSWLTVV.